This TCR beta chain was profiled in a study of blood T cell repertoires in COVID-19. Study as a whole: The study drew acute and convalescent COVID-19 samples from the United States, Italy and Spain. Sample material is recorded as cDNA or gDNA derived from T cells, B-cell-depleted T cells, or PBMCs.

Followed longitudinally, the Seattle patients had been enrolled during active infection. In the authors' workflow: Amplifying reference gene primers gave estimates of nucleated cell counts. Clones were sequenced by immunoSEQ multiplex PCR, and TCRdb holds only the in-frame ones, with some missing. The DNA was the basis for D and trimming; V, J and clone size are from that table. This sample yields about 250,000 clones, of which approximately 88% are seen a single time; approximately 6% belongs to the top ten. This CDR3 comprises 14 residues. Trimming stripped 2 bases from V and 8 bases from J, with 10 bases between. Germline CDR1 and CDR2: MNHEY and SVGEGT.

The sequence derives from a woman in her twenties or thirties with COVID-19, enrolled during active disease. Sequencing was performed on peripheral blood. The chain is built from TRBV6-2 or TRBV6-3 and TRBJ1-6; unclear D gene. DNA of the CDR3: TGTGCCAGCAGTTACCGGGTTGAGGATTCACCCCTCCACTTT. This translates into CASSYRVEDSPLHF.